The 32 T cell receptor beta chains listed next were all sequenced from one sample in a study of control samples from healthy donors and cancer patients. The data were produced by immunoSEQ multiplex PCR, yet TCRdb's version contains in-frame clones alone and is incomplete. The table shows under 150,000 clones, with 80% to 90% occurring only once. The source material was blood. Receptors were obtained from a man aged 40-55 years in good health.

The chain has TRBV5-4 and TRBJ1-2; 10 bases align to TRBD1. This CDR3 has 14 residues. Germline V CDR1 and CDR2: SGHNT, YYREEE (reference sequence). J was trimmed by 6 bases and V by 3 bases; bases with no gene match: 5. This chain's CDR3 is CASSYDRGRDGYTF. CDR3 sequence (DNA): TGTGCCAGCAGCTACGACAGGGGGCGCGATGGCTACACCTTC. Using reference TRBV5-4 and TRBJ1-2 for the parts outside the CDR3, the full variable domain is ETGVTQSPTHLIKTRGQQVTLRCSSQSGHNTVSWYQQALGQGPQFIFQYYREEENGRGNFPPRFSGLQFPNYSSELNVNALELDDSALYLCASSYDRGRDGYTFGSGTRLTVV.

The gene calls are TRBV7-9 and TRBJ2-7, with TRBD1 matching over 12 bases. The CDR3 has 17 amino acids. Germline values: CDR1 SEHNR, CDR2 FQNEAQ (reference sequence). After removal of 3 bases from V and 6 bases from J, the junction contained 12 bases not matched to a gene. Here the CDR3 reads CASSFALGDRGRVEQYF. The DNA for the CDR3 is TGTGCCAGCAGCTTTGCTCTCGGGGACAGGGGGCGGGTCGAGCAGTACTTC.

V and J are TRBV6-5 and TRBJ1-5; D may be TRBD1 (5 bases). Between the trimmed V and J ends, which lost 1 base and 7 bases, there was a span of 11 bases. Germline values: CDR1 MNHEY, CDR2 SVGAGI. The CDR3 loop spans 14 amino acids. This CDR3 reads CASSYLAGRQPQHF. In nucleotides, the CDR3 is TGTGCCAGCAGTTACTTGGCAGGGCGGCAGCCCCAGCATTTT.

This clone was detected once. This chain uses TRBV5-4 with TRBJ2-5, with D maybe TRBD1 (6 bases). Trimming shortened V by 0 bases and J by 7 bases, and 19 bases separated the two germline ends. The germline V gene has CDR1 SGHNT and CDR2 YYREEE (reference sequence). There are 16 residues in the CDR3. The CDR3 region has the DNA TGTGCCAGCAGCTTGGCGGGACAAGACTTACCGGGGACCCAGTACTTC. Encoded protein: CASSLAGQDLPGTQYF.

V and J are TRBV2 and TRBJ1-5; D remains unclear. The V end lost 0 bases, the J end lost 0 bases, and 12 bases lay between the germline ends. The CDR3 totals 17 residues. The germline gives CDR1 SNHLY, CDR2 FYNNEI. CDR3 DNA sequence: TGTGCCAGCAGTGAAGCTACTTACCTACTTAGCAATCAGCCCCAGCATTTT. It encodes CASSEATYLLSNQPQHF.

This clone occurred once. The rearrangement joins TRBV7-2 to TRBJ2-5, with TRBD2 matching over 7 bases. V trimming: 2 bases; J trimming: 5 bases; junction bases outside the gene matches: 11. Germline CDR1 reads SGHTA; CDR2 reads FQGNSA. The CDR3 is made up of 16 amino acids. The CDR3 nucleotides are TGTGCCAGCAGCTTAAGGTCCGGGGGGTATAGCGAGACCCAGTACTTC. Amino acids: CASSLRSGGYSETQYF.

This chain links TRBV24-1 with TRBJ1-2; 8 nucleotides align to TRBD1. Looked up from germline, CDR1 is KGHDR and CDR2 is SFDVKD. This CDR3 region has 15 residues. V was clipped by 4 bases and J by 2 bases; unmatched bases: 5. The CDR3 sequence: CATSDPGQANYGYTF. Written as DNA, the CDR3 is TGTGCCACCAGTGACCCGGGACAGGCGAACTATGGCTACACCTTC.

V and J are TRBV5-1 and TRBJ1-1; unclear D gene. This CDR3 has 15 amino acids. Germline V gene data show CDR1 as SGHRS and CDR2 as YFSETQ. The ends were cut back, 1 base at V and 0 bases at J, with 10 bases in the middle. The CDR3 loop is CASSLSVPMNTEAFF. The CDR3 coding sequence is TGCGCCAGCAGCTTGTCAGTCCCTATGAACACTGAAGCTTTCTTT.

About this clone: A much larger clonotype is one base distant, so this may be a read error. The rearrangement uses TRBV5-1 and TRBJ1-1; tentative D call: TRBD1 (6 bases). From germline, CDR1 is SGHRS and CDR2 YFSETQ. This CDR3 is 14 amino acids long. In DNA form, the CDR3 reads TGCGCCGGCAGCCCGACAGGAGATAACCCTGAAGCTTTCTTT. Amino acid sequence: CAGSPTGDNPEAFF.

The chain combines TRBV12-3 or TRBV12-4 with TRBJ1-2, with D unresolved. The CDR3 contains 13 residues. Between the trimmed V and J ends, which lost 5 bases and 4 bases, there was a span of 11 bases. The CDR3 sequence: CASSQRRAYGYTF. CDR3 DNA sequence: TGTGCCAGCAGTCAGCGCCGTGCCTATGGCTACACCTTC.

The chain is built from TRBV6-4 and TRBJ1-6; 7 bases match TRBD1. Germline CDR1 is MRHNA and CDR2 is SNTAGT. The CDR3 covers 18 residues. Germline trimming cut 1 base from V and 7 bases from J; bases unmatched to any gene: 13. The CDR3 DNA follows: TGTGCCAGCAGTGACTTACCCCCCGGGACAGTTAAGAATTCACCCCTCCACTTT. This sequence encodes CASSDLPPGTVKNSPLHF.

The sample holds a few counts of this clone. This sequence joins TRBV4-1 and TRBJ1-5; 8 nucleotides line up with TRBD1. The CDR3 consists of 15 residues. Per germline, CDR1 MGHRA and CDR2 YSYEKL. J gave up 3 bases and V 1 base, and 2 bases lay outside the gene matches. The CDR3 bases are TGCGCCAGCAGCCAAGCGGACAGGGACAATCAGCCCCAGCATTTT. It is translated as CASSQADRDNQPQHF.

The V call is TRBV3-1 (or the pseudogene TRBV3-2), the J call TRBJ1-6; D call uncertain. Trimming took off 5 bases at V and 6 bases at J, with 14 bases between the two ends. The CDR3 spans 15 residues. From germline, CDR1 is LGHDT and CDR2 YNNKEL (reference sequence). As DNA, the CDR3 is TGTGCCAGCAGCACCTCGACTGAATCTAATTCACCCCTCCACTTT. This codes for CASSTSTESNSPLHF.

The genes are TRBV27 and TRBJ1-1, with TRBD1 matching 10 bases. Germline values: CDR1 MNHEY, CDR2 SMNVEV (reference sequence). This CDR3 has 14 residues. V lost 3 bases to trimming and J lost 5 bases; unmatched junction nucleotides: 3. The CDR3 loop reads CASSFGQGGTEAFF. DNA of the CDR3: TGTGCCAGCAGTTTTGGACAGGGGGGAACTGAAGCTTTCTTT.

This clone was recorded only once. The V and J genes are TRBV7-9 and TRBJ1-5; D call uncertain. The CDR3 covers 15 residues. V was cut by 5 bases and J by 7 bases, with 18 bases left in between. Germline V gene data show CDR1 as SEHNR and CDR2 as FQNEAQ (reference sequence). The CDR3 nucleotides are TGTGCCAGCAGCCTCGGTTGGCTCGGGGAACAGCCCCAGCATTTT. Amino acids: CASSLGWLGEQPQHF.

V is TRBV18 and J is TRBJ2-4, with D possibly TRBD1 on 6 matching bases. V lost 4 bases and J 0 bases, leaving 7 bases between the germline ends. CDR3 length: 14 residues. CDR1 is KGHSH and CDR2 is LQKENI in the germline V gene. This chain's CDR3 is CASSQGVAKNIQYF. CDR3 coding DNA: TGTGCCAGCTCACAGGGGGTAGCCAAAAACATTCAGTACTTC. Based on the CDR3 plus reference TRBV18 and TRBJ2-4, the full variable domain is NAGVMQNPRHLVRRRGQEARLRCSPMKGHSHVYWYRQLPEEGLKFMVYLQKENIIDESGMPKERFSAEFPKEGPSILRIQQVVRGDSAAYFCASSQGVAKNIQYFGAGTRLSVL.

Only one count was recorded for this clone. The rearrangement links TRBV5-4 to TRBJ2-1; 9 bases line up with TRBD1. Germline-derived CDR1 and CDR2 are SGHNT and YYREEE (reference sequence). V was clipped by 1 base and J by 4 bases; unmatched bases: 6. The CDR3 consists of 16 residues. CDR3 protein: CASSLWGGTGYNEQFF. The CDR3 nucleotides read TGTGCCAGCAGCTTGTGGGGGGGGACAGGGTACAATGAGCAGTTCTTC.

The V and J genes are TRBV2 and TRBJ1-2; D is ambiguous. Trimming removed 5 bases at V and 2 bases at J, with 9 bases between. The CDR3 has 13 amino acids. Looked up from germline, CDR1 is SNHLY and CDR2 is FYNNEI. The DNA of the CDR3 is TGTGCCAGCAGTAACACGGTAAACTATGGCTACACCTTC. The encoded protein is CASSNTVNYGYTF.

The J gene is TRBJ2-3, the V gene TRBV10-3; TRBD2 matches 7 bases. V lost 0 bases, J lost 3 bases, and 0 bases stayed unmatched. Germline values: CDR1 ENHRY, CDR2 SYGVKD. The CDR3 covers 14 residues. The DNA for the CDR3 is TGTGCCATCAGTGAGTCGGGGGGGACAGATACGCAGTATTTT. Translation gives CAISESGGTDTQYF.

The rearrangement links TRBV19 to TRBJ2-3; 7 bases are a match to TRBD2. Losses at the gene ends were 7 bases for V and 2 bases for J; bases not matched to a gene: 6. The germline gives CDR1 LNHDA, CDR2 SQIVND (reference sequence). The CDR3 contains 14 residues. CDR3 region: CASTAGPTTDTQYF. DNA of the CDR3: TGTGCCAGTACAGCGGGACCGACCACAGATACGCAGTATTTT. Full variable domain (rest looked up from reference TRBV19 and TRBJ2-3): DGGITQSPKYLFRKEGQNVTLSCEQNLNHDAMYWYRQDPGQGLRLIYYSQIVNDFQKGDIAEGYSVSREKKESFPLTVTSAQKNPTAFYLCASTAGPTTDTQYFGPGTRLTVL.

The chain combines TRBV5-1 with TRBJ2-7, with D unresolved. The V end lost 0 bases, the J end lost 3 bases, and 10 bases lay between the germline ends. Germline CDR1 reads SGHRS; CDR2 reads YFSETQ. The CDR3 runs 14 residues. CDR3 in amino acids: CASSLESRVYEQYF. As DNA, the CDR3 is TGCGCCAGCAGCTTGGAATCACGGGTCTACGAGCAGTACTTC.

The CDR3 nucleotides read TGTGCCAGCTCACCAGGAGGGGCGACGGGGGGAAAAGATACGCAGTATTTT. Translation gives CASSPGGATGGKDTQYF. The chain uses TRBV18 and TRBJ2-3, with TRBD2 identical over 7 bases. J lost 5 bases, V lost 2 bases, and 13 bases had no gene match. This CDR3 has 17 amino acids. The germline V gene encodes CDR1 KGHSH and CDR2 LQKENI.

This clone was seen more than once but under ten times. This chain joins TRBV4-3 and TRBJ2-7, with a possible D match to TRBD2 (6 bases). The germline V and J ends were trimmed by 3 bases and 6 bases, with 15 bases remaining between them. This CDR3 comprises 14 residues. From germline, CDR1 is LGHNA and CDR2 YSLEER. The CDR3 loop reads CASSQGLASPEQYF. CDR3 DNA sequence: TGCGCCAGCAGCCAGGGACTGGCATCCCCCGAGCAGTACTTC.

This clone came up once. The chain couples TRBV3-1 (or the pseudogene TRBV3-2) to TRBJ1-4; 9 bases agree with TRBD1. Trimming took 2 bases from V and 0 from J; bases not matched to a gene: 16. CDR1 is LGHDT and CDR2 is YNNKEL in the germline V gene (reference sequence). The CDR3 is made up of 21 amino acids. Here the CDR3 DNA reads TGTGCCAGCAGCCAATCCTCCAGGACATCGACAGGGGGGGCAACTAATGAAAAACTGTTTTTT. Its translation is CASSQSSRTSTGGATNEKLFF.

This chain joins TRBV18 and TRBJ1-5; no definite D call. The CDR3 length is 14 residues. V gave up 4 bases and J gave up 4 bases, with 11 bases separating them. Germline V lookup: CDR1 KGHSH, CDR2 LQKENI. The CDR3 region is CASSLERTNQPQHF. As DNA, the CDR3 is TGTGCCAGCTCACTGGAACGGACTAATCAGCCCCAGCATTTT.

The chain uses TRBV12-3 or TRBV12-4 and TRBJ1-3; D gene uncertain. The CDR3 is 13 amino acids. Trimming removed 2 bases at V and 2 bases at J, with 4 bases between. CDR3 DNA: TGTGCCAGCAGTTTACCCACTGGAAACACCATATATTTT. Translated, it gives CASSLPTGNTIYF.

V gene TRBV5-4 combines with J gene TRBJ2-5; 9 bases line up with TRBD1. Germline V gene data show CDR1 as SGHNT and CDR2 as YYREEE (reference sequence). CDR3 length: 16 amino acids. The V gene end was trimmed by 0 bases and the J gene end by 3 bases; junction bases not matched to a gene: 6. CDR3 bases: TGTGCCAGCAGCTTGGGTCCGGGACAGGGTAAAGAGACCCAGTACTTC. Its translation is CASSLGPGQGKETQYF. The full variable domain, with the rest looked up from reference TRBV5-4 and TRBJ2-5, is ETGVTQSPTHLIKTRGQQVTLRCSSQSGHNTVSWYQQALGQGPQFIFQYYREEENGRGNFPPRFSGLQFPNYSSELNVNALELDDSALYLCASSLGPGQGKETQYFGPGTRLLVL.

The CDR3 here is CASSQGETQYF. CDR3 bases: TGTGCCAGCAGTCAAGGGGAGACCCAGTACTTC. J is TRBJ2-5 and V is TRBV27; D is unclear. The CDR3 covers 11 residues. Germline V gene data show CDR1 as MNHEY and CDR2 as SMNVEV (reference sequence). The germline V and J ends were trimmed by 5 bases and 5 bases, with 6 bases remaining between them.

The chain joins TRBV5-6 to TRBJ1-4, with 8 bases lining up with TRBD1. The CDR3 totals 16 residues. V dropped 4 bases and J dropped 5; count of bases not matched to a gene: 10. Germline CDR1 is SGHDT and CDR2 is YYEEEE. This CDR3 reads CASSLRVTGVNEKLFF. In DNA, the CDR3 is TGTGCCAGCAGCCTGAGAGTGACAGGGGTAAATGAAAAACTGTTTTTT.

This chain uses TRBV29-1 with TRBJ2-5; unclear D gene. This CDR3 is 10 amino acids long. V was cut by 2 bases and J by 8 bases, with 6 bases left in between. The V gene's germline CDR1 is SQVTM and CDR2 ANQGSEA. The CDR3 sequence: CSVEQTTQYF. The CDR3 DNA follows: TGCAGCGTTGAACAGACCACCCAGTACTTC.

The rearrangement joins TRBV30 to TRBJ2-4, with D possibly being TRBD1 or TRBD2 (6 bases each). V was cut by 2 bases and J by 11 bases, with 19 bases left in between. Looked up from germline, CDR1 is GTSNPN and CDR2 is SVGIG (reference sequence). The CDR3 contains 14 residues. The CDR3 spells CAWSYETRGGVQYF. The DNA of the CDR3 is TGTGCCTGGAGTTATGAGACCAGGGGAGGAGTTCAGTACTTC.

The chain is built from TRBV9 and TRBJ2-7, with 9 bases identical to TRBD1. This CDR3 has 18 amino acids. From germline, CDR1 is SGDLS and CDR2 YYNGEE. Trimming cost V 0 bases and J 4 bases; bases outside gene matches: 14. CDR3: CASSVAGAPGQGQYEQYF. CDR3 nucleotide sequence: TGTGCCAGCAGCGTAGCGGGGGCTCCGGGACAGGGCCAATACGAGCAGTACTTC.